Listed here are 30 T cell receptor beta chains from one sample, sequenced in a study of identifying expanded T cells in peripheral blood. Generated by immunoSEQ multiplex PCR, the TCRdb table keeps only in-frame clones and is missing some. The table has about 100,000 clones, 80% to 90% seen once. The source material was blood. The origin of the receptors is a person aged 18 to 70 in good health.

The chain links TRBV7-9 to TRBJ2-3, with 7 bases fitting TRBD2. This CDR3 has 15 amino acids. Germline V gene data show CDR1 as SEHNR and CDR2 as FQNEAQ (reference sequence). J was trimmed by 6 bases and V by 1 base; bases with no gene match: 7. This CDR3 reads CASSLGAGAWDTQYF. The CDR3 nucleotides are TGTGCCAGCAGCTTAGGGGCGGGAGCGTGGGATACGCAGTATTTT.

This clone showed up just a few times. This chain uses TRBV2 with TRBJ2-6, with unresolved D. V shed 7 bases and J shed 3 bases, with 10 bases lying between them. CDR3 length equals 14 residues. Germline loops: CDR1 SNHLY, CDR2 FYNNEI. The CDR3 DNA is TGTGCCAGCAACTTGAATGGTGGGGCCAACGTCCTGACTTTC. Translation: CASNLNGGANVLTF.

This clone was counted once. The chain employs TRBV4-2 and TRBJ2-1, with 9 bases identical to TRBD2. The CDR3 spans 17 residues. The germline CDR1 and CDR2 sequences are LGHNA and YNFKEQ. J lost 6 bases, V lost 1 base, and 10 bases had no gene match. CDR3 sequence: CASSQGRGAGGRNEQFF. The DNA of the CDR3 is TGTGCCAGCAGCCAAGGTCGGGGAGCGGGGGGCCGCAATGAGCAGTTCTTC.

The chain has TRBV7-3 and TRBJ1-5, with TRBD1 matching over 10 bases. V was pared by 5 bases and J by 3 bases, with 10 bases of the junction left unmatched. The germline V gene encodes CDR1 SGHTA and CDR2 FQGTGA. This CDR3 contains 17 residues. CDR3 in amino acids: CASSRTRQGAINQPQHF. CDR3 nucleotides: TGTGCCAGCAGCCGCACCCGACAGGGGGCCATCAATCAGCCCCAGCATTTT. The full variable domain, rest sourced from reference TRBV7-3 and TRBJ1-5, is GAGVSQTPSNKVTEKGKYVELRCDPISGHTALYWYRQSLGQGPEFLIYFQGTGAADDSGLPNDRFFAVRPEGSVSTLKIQRTERGDSAVYLCASSRTRQGAINQPQHFGDGTRLSIL.

The chain couples TRBV19 to TRBJ2-7, with 8 bases identical to TRBD1. V gave up 10 bases and J gave up 5 bases; unmatched junction bases: 10. Looked up from germline, CDR1 is LNHDA and CDR2 is SQIVND (reference sequence). CDR3 length equals 13 residues. In DNA, the CDR3 is TGTGCCACCCAGAAACAGGGGGGCCACGAGCAGTACTTC. The encoded protein is CATQKQGGHEQYF. Combining the CDR3 with reference TRBV19 and TRBJ2-7 gives the whole variable domain DGGITQSPKYLFRKEGQNVTLSCEQNLNHDAMYWYRQDPGQGLRLIYYSQIVNDFQKGDIAEGYSVSREKKESFPLTVTSAQKNPTAFYLCATQKQGGHEQYFGPGTRLTVT.

The rearrangement joins TRBV4-3 to TRBJ2-2; no clear D. Germline V gives CDR1 LGHNA, CDR2 YSLEER. The CDR3 totals 13 residues. Trimming left V 0 bases short and J 3 bases short, with 2 bases between. For the CDR3, the DNA is TGCGCCAGCAGCCAAGAGTACACCGGGGAGCTGTTTTTT. Translation gives CASSQEYTGELFF.

The chain is built from TRBV18 and TRBJ2-2, with TRBD1 matching 10 bases. Germline-derived CDR1 and CDR2 are KGHSH and LQKENI. Trimming removed 3 bases from V and 7 bases from J; junction bases left unmatched: 8. The CDR3 has 16 amino acids. The CDR3 is CASSPTGQGDGGELFF. The DNA of the CDR3 is TGTGCCAGCTCACCCACCGGACAGGGGGACGGCGGGGAGCTGTTTTTT.

The chain employs TRBV15 and TRBJ2-3; 13 bases are shared with TRBD2. The CDR3 length is 19 residues. Germline V lookup: CDR1 LNHNV, CDR2 YYDKDF (reference sequence). V lost 3 bases to trimming and J lost 0 bases; unmatched junction nucleotides: 9. CDR3 in amino acids: CATSSPVTSGGPSTDTQYF. DNA for the CDR3: TGTGCCACCAGCAGTCCCGTGACTAGCGGGGGGCCTAGCACAGATACGCAGTATTTT.

This chain joins TRBV6-5 and TRBJ1-6; 7 bases line up with TRBD1. Germline CDR1 and CDR2: MNHEY and SVGAGI. The CDR3 length is 13 residues. V was pared by 8 bases and J by 3 bases, with 1 base of the junction left unmatched. The CDR3 loop reads CASRQGYNSPLHF. The CDR3 nucleotides read TGTGCCAGCCGACAGGGCTATAATTCACCCCTCCACTTT.

This chain connects TRBV5-1 to TRBJ1-2, with D possibly TRBD1 on 6 matching bases. Trimming removed 1 base from V and 4 bases from J, with 14 bases in between. This CDR3 is 15 amino acids long. CDR1 is SGHRS and CDR2 is YFSETQ in the germline V gene. CDR3 sequence reads: CASSLTSGESYGYTF. CDR3 DNA sequence: TGCGCCAGCAGCTTGACGTCAGGGGAATCCTATGGCTACACCTTC.

This clone was seen only once. The gene calls are TRBV5-1 and TRBJ2-5; D possibly corresponds to TRBD2 (7 bases). The germline CDR1 and CDR2 sequences are SGHRS and YFSETQ. Trimming shortened V by 1 base and J by 5 bases, and 12 bases separated the two germline ends. CDR3 length equals 14 residues. The chain's CDR3 is CASSLRGAGETQYF. The CDR3 DNA reads TGCGCCAGCAGCTTGCGGGGGGCAGGGGAGACCCAGTACTTC.

The chain joins TRBV30 to TRBJ2-7; TRBD1 agrees at 10 bases. This CDR3 has 13 residues. Germline-derived CDR1 and CDR2 are GTSNPN and SVGIG (reference sequence). After removal of 2 bases from V and 5 bases from J, the junction contained 3 bases not matched to a gene. CDR3 in amino acids: CAWSKGQGDEQYF. CDR3 in DNA: TGTGCCTGGAGTAAAGGACAGGGGGACGAGCAGTACTTC.

The V gene is TRBV7-3, the J gene TRBJ2-1; 8 positions agree with TRBD2. V lost 6 bases to trimming and J lost 6 bases; unmatched junction nucleotides: 7. The germline CDR1 and CDR2 sequences are SGHTA and FQGTGA. The CDR3 is made up of 14 amino acids. Here the CDR3 reads CASRPSRGVNEQFF. The DNA for the CDR3 is TGTGCCAGCAGACCCTCGCGGGGGGTCAATGAGCAGTTCTTC.

This chain uses TRBV30 with TRBJ1-5; D is undetermined. There are 14 residues in the CDR3. Germline-derived CDR1 and CDR2 are GTSNPN and SVGIG (reference sequence). V dropped 1 base and J dropped 2 bases, with 9 bases sitting between them. This chain's CDR3 is CAWSGGYGNQPQHF. Here the CDR3 DNA reads TGTGCCTGGAGTGGTGGGTATGGCAATCAGCCCCAGCATTTT.

The chain employs TRBV6-4 and TRBJ1-2; D remains unclear. The CDR3 runs 13 residues. Trimming stripped 0 bases from V and 7 bases from J, with 9 bases between. Germline V lookup: CDR1 MRHNA, CDR2 SNTAGT. CDR3: CASSDSSGIGYTF. CDR3 DNA: TGTGCCAGCAGTGACTCGTCGGGTATTGGCTACACCTTC.

The chain couples TRBV6-4 to TRBJ2-2, with 11 positions matching TRBD2. Germline CDR1 and CDR2: MRHNA and SNTAGT. This CDR3 contains 17 residues. J gave up 2 bases and V 4 bases, and 6 bases lay outside the gene matches. CDR3 bases: TGTGCCAGCAGTGCCGGGACTAGCGGACGAAACACCGGGGAGCTGTTTTTT. Its protein product is CASSAGTSGRNTGELFF.

This clone was recorded only once. V gene TRBV9 combines with J gene TRBJ2-5, with D perhaps matching TRBD1 (5 bases). The V end was cut by 4 bases, the J end by 5 bases, with 15 bases between. Germline V gives CDR1 SGDLS, CDR2 YYNGEE. The CDR3 totals 14 residues. This CDR3 reads CASSTTGDGETQYF. The DNA for the CDR3 is TGTGCCAGCAGCACCACAGGTGATGGGGAGACCCAGTACTTC.

The chain has TRBV5-1 and TRBJ2-6; D is undetermined. V was clipped by 2 bases and J by 0 bases, with 15 bases between them. The CDR3 spans 18 residues. The germline V gene has CDR1 SGHRS and CDR2 YFSETQ. DNA of the CDR3: TGCGCCAGCAGCTTCGAACTCAGCATCAGCTCTGGGGCCAACGTCCTGACTTTC. It specifies CASSFELSISSGANVLTF. Variable domain in full (rest from reference TRBV5-1 and TRBJ2-6): KAGVTQTPRYLIKTRGQQVTLSCSPISGHRSVSWYQQTPGQGLQFLFEYFSETQRNKGNFPGRFSGRQFSNSRSEMNVSTLELGDSALYLCASSFELSISSGANVLTFGAGSRLTVL.

The rearrangement links TRBV9 to TRBJ2-5; TRBD1 aligns across 7 bases. Unmatched junction bases numbered 6, after V lost 2 bases and J lost 2 bases. The CDR3 has 15 amino acids. The V gene's germline CDR1 is SGDLS and CDR2 YYNGEE. In nucleotides, the CDR3 is TGTGCCAGCAGCGTCACGGGACAGTGGCAAGAGACCCAGTACTTC. It translates to CASSVTGQWQETQYF.

This clone was observed a handful of times. The V call is TRBV5-1, the J call TRBJ1-1; D unresolved. V dropped 0 bases and J dropped 9 bases, with 9 bases sitting between them. CDR3 size: 12 residues. Germline V gene sequence: CDR1 SGHRS, CDR2 YFSETQ. DNA for the CDR3: TGCGCCAGCAGCTTGGATCGCCTCCAAGCTTTCTTT. Protein sequence: CASSLDRLQAFF.

The chain carries TRBV18 and TRBJ2-7, with D unclear. Germline CDR1 KGHSH, CDR2 LQKENI. With 0 bases removed from V and 4 bases from J, the gap between germline ends came to 13 bases. The CDR3 contains 15 residues. The CDR3 DNA is TGTGCCAGCTCACCACCCGGATTAATGACGTACGAGCAGTACTTC. This sequence encodes CASSPPGLMTYEQYF.

The rearrangement uses TRBV15 and TRBJ1-3; 8 bases match TRBD1. From germline, CDR1 is LNHNV and CDR2 YYDKDF (reference sequence). V was clipped by 3 bases and J by 3 bases; unmatched bases: 1. The CDR3 runs 14 residues. The CDR3 coding sequence is TGTGCCACCAGCAGCAGGGGGCATGGAAACACCATATATTTT. It yields the protein CATSSRGHGNTIYF. The whole variable domain, filled in from reference TRBV15 and TRBJ1-3, reads DAMVIQNPRYQVTQFGKPVTLSCSQTLNHNVMYWYQQKSSQAPKLLFHYYDKDFNNEADTPDNFQSRRPNTSFCFLDIRSPGLGDTAMYLCATSSRGHGNTIYFGEGSWLTVV.

This clone was detected only once. The V gene is TRBV5-1, the J gene TRBJ2-1; D is possibly TRBD2 (5 bases). The V end lost 0 bases, the J end lost 3 bases, and 13 bases lay between the germline ends. Germline loops: CDR1 SGHRS, CDR2 YFSETQ. The CDR3 runs 16 residues. The CDR3 loop is CASSLVGDQVYNEQFF. The CDR3 coding sequence is TGCGCCAGCAGCTTGGTGGGAGACCAAGTCTACAATGAGCAGTTCTTC.

The J gene is TRBJ1-1, the V gene TRBV27; 8 bases are shared with TRBD1. With V trimmed by 6 bases and J by 1 base, 7 bases remained unmatched. This CDR3 comprises 15 residues. The germline CDR1 and CDR2 sequences are MNHEY and SMNVEV (reference sequence). CDR3 amino acids: CASRASGTGNTEAFF. DNA for the CDR3: TGTGCCAGCAGGGCCTCCGGGACAGGGAACACTGAAGCTTTCTTT.

The CDR3 DNA reads TGTGCCAGCAGTTTGGGGACAGGGGGCGTCAAGGCCAAAAACATTCAGTACTTC. Translated, it gives CASSLGTGGVKAKNIQYF. The chain employs TRBV28 and TRBJ2-4, with 12 bases matching TRBD1. Germline CDR1 reads MDHEN; CDR2 reads SYDVKM. Trimming cost V 3 bases and J 1 base; bases outside gene matches: 7. CDR3 length equals 18 residues. Supplemented by reference TRBV28 and TRBJ2-4, the full variable domain reads DVKVTQSSRYLVKRTGEKVFLECVQDMDHENMFWYRQDPGLGLRLIYFSYDVKMKEKGDIPEGYSVSREKKERFSLILESASTNQTSMYLCASSLGTGGVKAKNIQYFGAGTRLSVL.

This clone was counted once. This chain links TRBV10-3 with TRBJ1-1; D might be TRBD1 (5 bases). The V end was cut by 0 bases, the J end by 0 bases, with 11 bases between. This CDR3 region has 16 residues. Germline CDR1 and CDR2: ENHRY and SYGVKD. The CDR3 spells CAISESGGAMNTEAFF. CDR3 DNA sequence: TGTGCCATCAGTGAGTCCGGAGGGGCCATGAACACTGAAGCTTTCTTT.

The gene calls are TRBV15 and TRBJ2-7, with D possibly being TRBD2 (5 bases). V was pared by 5 bases and J by 0 bases, with 17 bases between. In germline, CDR1 is LNHNV, CDR2 YYDKDF (reference sequence). This CDR3 is built from 16 residues. CDR3 in DNA: TGTGCCACCAGCGAATATGAGAACGGGGACTCCTACGAGCAGTACTTC. As protein: CATSEYENGDSYEQYF.

A few counts support this clone. Other DNA sequences in this specimen translate into the identical CDR3. The V gene is TRBV5-1, the J gene TRBJ2-7; D is ambiguous. Trimming pared 3 bases from V and 2 bases from J, leaving 3 bases between. The CDR3 spans 11 residues. Germline values: CDR1 SGHRS, CDR2 YFSETQ. The CDR3 nucleotides are TGCGCCAGCAGCTCGGCCTACGAGCAGTACTTC. It specifies CASSSAYEQYF.

This chain links TRBV7-2 with TRBJ1-1; no definite D call. Trimming shortened V by 0 bases and J by 10 bases, and 15 bases separated the two germline ends. The CDR3 is 14 amino acids. CDR1 and CDR2 from the germline V gene are SGHTA and FQGNSA. CDR3 sequence (DNA): TGTGCCAGCAGCTTAGCGCACGAAATCGGTCGAGCTTTCTTT. Amino acids: CASSLAHEIGRAFF. Full variable domain (rest looked up from reference TRBV7-2 and TRBJ1-1): GAGVSQSPSNKVTEKGKDVELRCDPISGHTALYWYRQSLGQGLEFLIYFQGNSAPDKSGLPSDRFSAERTGGSVSTLTIQRTQQEDSAVYLCASSLAHEIGRAFFGQGTRLTVV.

The V and J genes are TRBV5-4 and TRBJ2-1; unclear D gene. V was cut by 0 bases and J by 10 bases, with 8 bases left in between. The germline gives CDR1 SGHNT, CDR2 YYREEE (reference sequence). The CDR3 runs to 12 residues. CDR3 loop: CASSLAIGEQFF. The CDR3 DNA follows: TGTGCCAGCAGCTTGGCGATAGGCGAGCAGTTCTTC.